A single sample is the source of the 27 T cell receptor beta chains below, sequenced in a study of blood T cell repertoires in COVID-19. Sequencing was performed with immunoSEQ multiplex PCR; in TCRdb, only in-frame clones are kept and a portion is missing. The table records about 270,000 clones, 83% of them present only once. The sequenced sample consisted of peripheral blood. All receptors come from a woman aged 50 to 60 who had recovered from COVID-19.

The CDR3 is CASSPNATGASSGNTIYF. The CDR3 DNA is TGTGCCAGCAGTCCTAACGCAACAGGGGCTAGCTCTGGAAACACCATATATTTT. The chain has TRBV21-1 and TRBJ1-3; TRBD1 reflects the table's D call only, with no check against the DNA. TRBV21-1 is a documented pseudogene. The CDR3 has 18 amino acids.

This chain connects TRBV12-5 to TRBJ2-7; 9 bases are shared with TRBD2. The germline V gene has CDR1 LGHNT and CDR2 FRNRAP. V trimming: 0 bases; J trimming: 1 base; junction bases outside the gene matches: 10. The CDR3 is made up of 18 amino acids. CDR3 coding DNA: TGTGCTAGTGGTTTGGTACAAGTAAGACTAGCGGCGTCCTACGAGCAGTACTTC. Its protein is CASGLVQVRLAASYEQYF.

The chain carries TRBV3-1 (or the pseudogene TRBV3-2) and TRBJ1-2, with 8 nucleotides matching TRBD1. The junction had 1 base not matched to a gene; V was cut back by 3 bases and J by 4 bases. Germline V gene lookup returns CDR1 LGHDT and CDR2 YNNKEL (reference sequence). The CDR3 runs to 13 residues. CDR3: CASSQGQAYGYTF. The CDR3 region has the DNA TGTGCCAGCAGCCAGGGACAGGCCTATGGCTACACCTTC.

The V call is TRBV14, the J call TRBJ1-1; D is unresolved. The CDR3 runs to 12 residues. V was shortened by 4 bases and J by 4 bases, with 7 bases between the two germline ends. Germline V lookup: CDR1 SGHDN, CDR2 FVKESK. The CDR3 sequence: CASSPRVTEAFF. DNA of the CDR3: TGTGCCAGCAGCCCCCGGGTCACTGAAGCTTTCTTT.

This chain joins TRBV28 and TRBJ1-6, with D uncertain. V was clipped by 3 bases and J by 7 bases, with 4 bases between them. The CDR3 has 12 amino acids. In germline, CDR1 is MDHEN, CDR2 SYDVKM. In DNA, the CDR3 is TGTGCCAGCAGTTTTAAAAATTCACCCCTCCACTTT. Amino acids: CASSFKNSPLHF.

V and J are TRBV5-1 and TRBJ2-1; 7 bases fit TRBD2. CDR3 size: 18 residues. Germline loops: CDR1 SGHRS, CDR2 YFSETQ. Losses at the gene ends were 5 bases for V and 0 bases for J; bases not matched to a gene: 14. CDR3 in DNA: TGCGCCAGCAGTATTAGTCAGGGCTCGGGGGGCTCCTACAATGAGCAGTTCTTC. Translated, it gives CASSISQGSGGSYNEQFF.

This clone was found once. The V call is TRBV5-1, the J call TRBJ1-2, with D unclear. Germline values: CDR1 SGHRS, CDR2 YFSETQ. This CDR3 has 13 residues. Trimming cost V 2 bases and J 8 bases, with 13 bases left between them. The CDR3 region has the DNA TGCGCCAGCAGCTTTTCCGACGGAGGGGGCTACACCTTC. Translated, it gives CASSFSDGGGYTF.

The chain links TRBV6-5 to TRBJ2-3; 11 positions agree with TRBD2. The CDR3 has 15 residues. The junction had 5 bases not matched to a gene; V was cut back by 5 bases and J by 4 bases. Germline CDR1 MNHEY, CDR2 SVGAGI. CDR3 loop: CASSRLAGGPDTQYF. The DNA of the CDR3 is TGTGCCAGCAGTCGGCTAGCGGGGGGCCCAGATACGCAGTATTTT.

This chain connects TRBV5-1 to TRBJ2-1; 9 nucleotides match TRBD2. V shed 3 bases, J shed 7 bases, and the junction held 5 bases outside the gene matches. Per the germline V gene, CDR1 is SGHRS and CDR2 is YFSETQ. The CDR3 covers 14 residues. DNA for the CDR3: TGCGCCAGCAGCTCCGGCGGGGGGGCGAATGAGCAGTTCTTC. Encoded protein: CASSSGGGANEQFF.

The chain has TRBV4-3 and TRBJ1-1; no clear D. V gave up 0 bases and J gave up 2 bases, with 13 bases separating them. The CDR3 has 16 amino acids. The germline gives CDR1 LGHNA, CDR2 YSLEER. Here the CDR3 reads CASSQDNRQVNTEAFF. The CDR3 DNA follows: TGCGCCAGCAGCCAAGATAACCGGCAGGTAAACACTGAAGCTTTCTTT.

This clone was counted a single time. V gene TRBV4-3 combines with J gene TRBJ2-5; TRBD2 might be the D (6 bases). Germline V lookup: CDR1 LGHNA, CDR2 YSLEER. Trimming shortened V by 4 bases and J by 1 base, and 19 bases separated the two germline ends. The CDR3 contains 17 residues. This CDR3 reads CASSPHYSGNLQETQYF. The CDR3 coding sequence is TGCGCCAGCAGCCCACATTATAGCGGCAACCTCCAAGAGACCCAGTACTTC.

This rearrangement joins TRBV5-6 to TRBJ1-6; D is possibly TRBD1 (5 bases). Looked up from germline, CDR1 is SGHDT and CDR2 is YYEEEE. The length of the CDR3 is 13 residues. V lost 5 bases and J 10 bases, leaving 13 bases between the germline ends. This CDR3 is CASSLQEWSPLHF. CDR3 in DNA: TGTGCCAGCAGTTTACAGGAGTGGTCACCCCTCCACTTT.

On this clone itself: Other DNA sequences within the sample encode an identical CDR3. This chain links TRBV6-5 with TRBJ2-7, with D tentatively TRBD2 (6 bases). V lost 0 bases, J lost 3 bases, and 12 bases lay in between. Germline V CDR1 and CDR2: MNHEY, SVGAGI. The CDR3 has 15 amino acids. Here the CDR3 reads CASSYSISGGYEQYF. DNA of the CDR3: TGTGCCAGCAGTTACTCTATTAGCGGAGGCTACGAGCAGTACTTC.

This clone occurred a few times. The chain uses TRBV7-3 and TRBJ2-1, with TRBD2 identical over 9 bases. CDR3 size: 15 residues. Trimming cost V 3 bases and J 6 bases; bases outside gene matches: 6. The germline gives CDR1 SGHTA, CDR2 FQGTGA. CDR3 sequence reads: CASSFMATSGNEQFF. The CDR3 bases are TGTGCCAGCAGCTTTATGGCGACTAGCGGCAATGAGCAGTTCTTC.

This chain connects TRBV27 to TRBJ1-4, with D perhaps matching TRBD1 (5 bases). Germline assignment: CDR1 MNHEY and CDR2 SMNVEV (reference sequence). The length of the CDR3 is 13 residues. Trimming shortened V by 6 bases and J by 4 bases, and 9 bases separated the two germline ends. DNA for the CDR3: TGTGCCAGCAGAGGAGGGGTTAATGAAAAACTGTTTTTT. Amino acids: CASRGGVNEKLFF.

The J gene is TRBJ2-1, the V gene TRBV19; the D gene is possibly TRBD2 (5 bases). The V and J ends lost 5 bases and 3 bases respectively, with 11 bases between them. CDR1 is LNHDA and CDR2 is SQIVND in the germline V gene (reference sequence). The CDR3 has 14 residues. DNA of the CDR3: TGTGCCAGTAGTTGGGGAGCCGACTACAATGAGCAGTTCTTC. It encodes CASSWGADYNEQFF.

This chain connects TRBV3-1 (or the pseudogene TRBV3-2) to TRBJ1-1, with a possible D match to TRBD1 (6 bases). The CDR3 extends over 15 amino acids. Germline V gene data show CDR1 as LGHDT and CDR2 as YNNKEL (reference sequence). V lost 0 bases and J 5 bases, leaving 13 bases between the germline ends. The CDR3 sequence is CASSQDTRGGTEAFF. CDR3 nucleotides: TGTGCCAGCAGCCAAGATACAAGGGGGGGTACTGAAGCTTTCTTT.

This chain connects TRBV28 to TRBJ1-1; a possible D gene is TRBD1 (6 bases). Germline V gene lookup returns CDR1 MDHEN and CDR2 SYDVKM. V was cut by 6 bases and J by 1 base, with 18 bases left in between. This CDR3 has 16 residues. CDR3 bases: TGTGCCAGCAGATTCCTGGGATCAGGGGAGAACACTGAAGCTTTCTTT. The encoded protein is CASRFLGSGENTEAFF. Based on the CDR3 plus reference TRBV28 and TRBJ1-1, the full variable domain is DVKVTQSSRYLVKRTGEKVFLECVQDMDHENMFWYRQDPGLGLRLIYFSYDVKMKEKGDIPEGYSVSREKKERFSLILESASTNQTSMYLCASRFLGSGENTEAFFGQGTRLTVV.

The chain carries TRBV7-9 and TRBJ1-2, with TRBD1 matching 9 bases. The CDR3 runs to 15 residues. CDR1 is SEHNR and CDR2 is FQNEAQ in the germline V gene (reference sequence). J lost 3 bases, V lost 2 bases, and 4 bases had no gene match. CDR3 loop: CASSLTGGADYGYTF. CDR3 nucleotides: TGTGCCAGCAGCTTAACAGGGGGCGCGGACTATGGCTACACCTTC.

The chain carries TRBV4-3 and TRBJ1-5; D is possibly TRBD1 (6 bases). The CDR3 is made up of 14 amino acids. V was cut by 4 bases and J by 6 bases, with 13 bases left in between. The V gene's germline CDR1 is LGHNA and CDR2 YSLEER. CDR3 in DNA: TGCGCCAGCAGCCCCTCAGGGGAGCTTCAGCCCCAGCATTTT. This codes for CASSPSGELQPQHF.

This sequence joins TRBV5-1 and TRBJ1-2; D remains ambiguous. The CDR3 sequence is 13 residues long. Germline CDR1 and CDR2: SGHRS and YFSETQ. The germline V and J ends were trimmed by 4 bases and 8 bases, with 15 bases remaining between them. The CDR3 DNA sequence: TGCGCCAGCAGCCCAAGGTCGCTGGAGGGCTACACCTTC. Its translation: CASSPRSLEGYTF.

The chain has TRBV19 and TRBJ2-1; 12 bases align to TRBD2. Per the germline V gene, CDR1 is LNHDA and CDR2 is SQIVND (reference sequence). The CDR3 length is 18 residues. J gave up 5 bases and V 6 bases, and 14 bases lay outside the gene matches. The CDR3 DNA reads TGTGCCAGTAGCAGCGGGCTAGCGGGAGGGATCGGAAACAATGAGCAGTTCTTC. This sequence encodes CASSSGLAGGIGNNEQFF.

V and J are TRBV7-9 and TRBJ2-2; 7 bases fit TRBD1. The J segment lost 7 bases and the V segment lost 5 bases, leaving 4 bases of the junction unmatched. CDR1 and CDR2 (germline): SEHNR, FQNEAQ (reference sequence). The CDR3 loop spans 13 amino acids. CDR3 amino acids: CASSLQGYGELFF. The CDR3 DNA is TGTGCCAGCAGCCTACAGGGGTACGGGGAGCTGTTTTTT.

This clone was seen only a few times. This rearrangement joins TRBV6-2 or TRBV6-3 to TRBJ2-5; D gene uncertain. The CDR3 is 14 amino acids. Germline V lookup: CDR1 MNHEY, CDR2 SVGEGT. Trimming cost V 4 bases and J 1 base, with 10 bases left between them. In DNA form, the CDR3 reads TGTGCCAGCAGTTCCCTGAGGAGCCAAGAGACCCAGTACTTC. It is translated as CASSSLRSQETQYF.

The chain recombines TRBV13 with TRBJ2-2, with 12 bases matching TRBD2. The J segment lost 3 bases and the V segment lost 3 bases, leaving 11 bases of the junction unmatched. In germline, CDR1 is PRHDT, CDR2 FYEKMQ (reference sequence). The CDR3 contains 19 residues. DNA for the CDR3: TGTGCCAGCAGCTTGGAATCTAGACTAGCGGGGGCATACACCGGGGAGCTGTTTTTT. Its translation is CASSLESRLAGAYTGELFF.

The chain couples TRBV24-1 to TRBJ2-2; maybe TRBD2 (6 bases). The CDR3 contains 12 residues. CDR1 is KGHDR and CDR2 is SFDVKD in the germline V gene. V lost 6 bases and J 6 bases, leaving 7 bases between the germline ends. Here the CDR3 reads CATSWGAGELFF. CDR3 nucleotides: TGTGCCACCAGTTGGGGGGCCGGGGAGCTGTTTTTT.

In its sample, this clone was seen a few times. This sequence joins TRBV27 and TRBJ2-6; tentative D call: TRBD1 (6 bases). Trimming took off 7 bases at V and 0 bases at J, with 19 bases between the two ends. The germline CDR1 and CDR2 sequences are MNHEY and SMNVEV (reference sequence). The length of the CDR3 is 18 residues. This CDR3 is CASTSQGRGASGANVLTF. The CDR3 DNA is TGTGCCAGCACCTCCCAGGGCAGGGGCGCCTCTGGGGCCAACGTCCTGACTTTC.